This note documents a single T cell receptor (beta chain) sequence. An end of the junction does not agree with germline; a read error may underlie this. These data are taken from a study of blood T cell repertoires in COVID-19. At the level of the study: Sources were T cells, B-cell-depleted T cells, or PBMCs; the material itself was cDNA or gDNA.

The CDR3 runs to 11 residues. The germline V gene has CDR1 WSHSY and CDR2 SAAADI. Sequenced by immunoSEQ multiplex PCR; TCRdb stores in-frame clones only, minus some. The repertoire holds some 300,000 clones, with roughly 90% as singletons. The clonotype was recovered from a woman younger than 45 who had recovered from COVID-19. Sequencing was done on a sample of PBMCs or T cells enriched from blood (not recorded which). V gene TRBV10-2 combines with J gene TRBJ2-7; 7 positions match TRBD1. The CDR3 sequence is CASSERGLLNF. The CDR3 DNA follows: TGCGCCAGCAGTGAGAGGGGGCTTTTGAACTTC.